The 32 T cell receptor beta chains reported below all come from one sample, sequenced in a study of naive and memory T cell subsets (dated by TCRdb to about 2017). Library construction relied on UMI-ligation and nested PCR. The sequencer listed for this sample is Illumina MiSeq. To cover both TRBC1 and TRBC2, the beta constant-region primer consisted of an equimolar mix of two oligonucleotides. Four rounds of PCR, combining the SP2 primer with nested alpha and beta constant-region primers, were used to amplify the ligated cDNA. The public sequencing data were trimmed at Q25 with fastp and processed into clonotypes with MiXCR by TCRdb, which kept only in-frame beta chains. For every CDR3 protein sequence, its rows merge into one entry that carries the most common genes and DNA. Present in this sample are 80,000 or so distinct CDR3 sequences, 9% to 9.5% of which were seen just once. Of the sample, 1.2% is held by the ten largest clones.

Input material: naive CD8+ T cells from blood. The cell subset or site label, read with the paper, signifies: naive T cells, CD45RA high CD27+. Receptors originate from a human donor in good health.

This clonotype turned up a few times. V usage is TRBV29-1 and J usage is TRBJ1-2; 7 nucleotides agree with TRBD1. CDR3 length equals 13 residues. Germline V gives CDR1 SQVTM, CDR2 ANQGSEA. J lost 4 bases, V lost 8 bases, and 10 bases had no gene match. CDR3: CSSGQPGSYGYTF. As DNA, the CDR3 is TGCAGCTCGGGACAGCCCGGGTCCTATGGCTACACCTTC.

The chain employs TRBV10-3 and TRBJ2-1, with 9 bases fitting TRBD2. V shed 2 bases and J 5 bases; nucleotides not matched to a gene: 1. The CDR3 covers 14 residues. Germline V lookup: CDR1 ENHRY, CDR2 SYGVKD. This CDR3 is CAISEVAGDNEQFF. The CDR3 coding sequence is TGTGCCATCAGTGAGGTAGCGGGGGACAATGAGCAGTTCTTC.

This clonotype was counted only a few times. The chain combines TRBV3-1 with TRBJ2-7; 8 nucleotides agree with TRBD2. Per the germline V gene, CDR1 is LGHDT and CDR2 is YNNKEL (reference sequence). The CDR3 runs to 16 residues. The J segment lost 4 bases and the V segment lost 2 bases, leaving 10 bases of the junction unmatched. The CDR3 region is CASSQISGIVDYEQYF. The CDR3 nucleotides are TGTGCCAGCAGCCAAATTAGCGGGATTGTCGATTACGAGCAGTACTTC.

A remark on this clonotype: A much larger clone differs from this one at a single base, so this may be a read error. V is TRBV9 and J is TRBJ2-4; D tentatively fits TRBD1 or TRBD2 (5 bases each). V gave up 3 bases and J gave up 2 bases, with 15 bases separating them. The CDR3 runs 16 residues. CDR1 is SGDLS and CDR2 is YYNGEE in the germline V gene. The CDR3 sequence: CASSAGTSLTKNIQYF. The CDR3 nucleotides are TGTGCCAGCAGCGCCGGGACGTCACTAACCAAAAACATTCAGTACTTC.

The V gene is TRBV20-1, the J gene TRBJ2-3; TRBD2 is a possible D gene (5 bases). Deletions cut 6 bases from V and 1 base from J, with 17 bases between. The CDR3 covers 15 residues. Looked up from germline, CDR1 is DFQATT and CDR2 is SNEGSKA (reference sequence). This chain's CDR3 is CSATGPEAGTDTQYF. CDR3 bases: TGCAGTGCGACGGGCCCGGAGGCTGGCACAGATACGCAGTATTTT.

This clonotype came up many times. The chain joins TRBV27 to TRBJ2-2, with D unclear. Germline assignment: CDR1 MNHEY and CDR2 SMNVEV (reference sequence). V was trimmed by 6 bases and J by 10 bases, leaving 12 bases between them. CDR3 length: 12 amino acids. In DNA form, the CDR3 reads TGTGCCAGCAGAGCCGCTGGCTTGGAGCTGTTTTTT. It specifies CASRAAGLELFF.

Only a few counts were recorded for this clonotype. This chain connects TRBV12-3 or TRBV12-4 to TRBJ2-2; 7 nucleotides agree with TRBD2. The V and J ends lost 8 bases and 6 bases, in that order; junction bases with no gene match: 12. The CDR3 consists of 15 residues. CDR3 region: CASVSGGGSPGELFF. CDR3 in DNA: TGTGCCAGCGTTAGTGGCGGGGGATCCCCCGGGGAGCTGTTTTTT.

At least ten counts were recorded for this clonotype. The chain employs TRBV5-1 and TRBJ1-5; D is perhaps TRBD1 (6 bases). Germline CDR1 is SGHRS and CDR2 is YFSETQ. There are 15 residues in the CDR3. Trimming stripped 1 base from V and 4 bases from J, with 12 bases between. CDR3 sequence reads: CASSLNTGRNQPQHF. CDR3 nucleotides: TGCGCCAGCAGCTTGAACACAGGGAGAAATCAGCCCCAGCATTTT. Full variable domain (outside the CDR3, taken from reference TRBV5-1 and TRBJ1-5): KAGVTQTPRYLIKTRGQQVTLSCSPISGHRSVSWYQQTPGQGLQFLFEYFSETQRNKGNFPGRFSGRQFSNSRSEMNVSTLELGDSALYLCASSLNTGRNQPQHFGDGTRLSIL.

Only a few counts were recorded for this clonotype. The chain is built from TRBV20-1 and TRBJ2-7, with D unresolved. Trimming shortened V by 4 bases and J by 5 bases, and 15 bases separated the two germline ends. This CDR3 region has 13 residues. Germline CDR1 reads DFQATT; CDR2 reads SNEGSKA (reference sequence). In nucleotides, the CDR3 is TGCAGTGCTACCGTTTCTGGCCCCCACGAGCAGTACTTC. This sequence encodes CSATVSGPHEQYF.

The rearrangement links TRBV12-5 to TRBJ2-7; possibly TRBD1 for D (5 bases). This CDR3 region has 15 residues. Trimming left V 2 bases short and J 0 bases short, with 11 bases between. Germline assignment: CDR1 LGHNT and CDR2 FRNRAP. CDR3 residues: CASGLSRVSSYEQYF. The CDR3 nucleotides read TGTGCTAGTGGTTTGTCCAGGGTGAGCTCCTACGAGCAGTACTTC.

This clonotype occurred a few times. The rearrangement uses TRBV28 and TRBJ1-5; 7 positions agree with TRBD1. V lost 8 bases to trimming and J lost 4 bases; unmatched junction nucleotides: 14. The CDR3 runs to 16 residues. Germline-derived CDR1 and CDR2 are MDHEN and SYDVKM. The chain's CDR3 is CASGQTGFLQNQPQHF. The CDR3 region has the DNA TGTGCCAGCGGCCAGACAGGGTTTCTACAAAATCAGCCCCAGCATTTT. The variable domain in full, completed from reference TRBV28 and TRBJ1-5, reads DVKVTQSSRYLVKRTGEKVFLECVQDMDHENMFWYRQDPGLGLRLIYFSYDVKMKEKGDIPEGYSVSREKKERFSLILESASTNQTSMYLCASGQTGFLQNQPQHFGDGTRLSIL.

The gene calls are TRBV28 and TRBJ2-7; 7 bases match TRBD2. CDR1 and CDR2 (germline): MDHEN, SYDVKM. The CDR3 runs 16 residues. The V and J ends lost 3 bases and 2 bases, in that order; junction bases with no gene match: 10. In DNA, the CDR3 is TGTGCCAGCAGTTTTTGGGGTGCTAGCGGACCCTACGAGCAGTACTTC. It is translated as CASSFWGASGPYEQYF.

The chain employs TRBV4-1 and TRBJ2-1; TRBD2 aligns across 10 bases. The germline CDR1 and CDR2 sequences are MGHRA and YSYEKL. The V gene end was trimmed by 0 bases and the J gene end by 0 bases; junction bases not matched to a gene: 8. CDR3 size: 19 residues. The CDR3 reads CASSQDQLAGLSSYNEQFF. Written as DNA, the CDR3 is TGCGCCAGCAGCCAAGATCAACTAGCGGGATTGAGCTCCTACAATGAGCAGTTCTTC.

This clonotype has only a few counts. The genes are TRBV4-1 and TRBJ2-3; D remains ambiguous. The germline gives CDR1 MGHRA, CDR2 YSYEKL. V gave up 0 bases and J gave up 6 bases, with 10 bases separating them. The CDR3 length is 14 residues. This CDR3 is CASSQEPDLDTQYF. As DNA, the CDR3 is TGCGCCAGCAGCCAAGAACCTGATTTGGATACGCAGTATTTT.

This clonotype was picked up many times. V usage is TRBV13 and J usage is TRBJ1-4; no clear D. Germline CDR1 is PRHDT and CDR2 is FYEKMQ (reference sequence). The CDR3 is 13 amino acids. Trimming pared 6 bases from V and 3 bases from J, leaving 8 bases between. The CDR3 loop is CASRPGANEKLFF. CDR3 nucleotides: TGTGCCAGCAGACCCGGGGCTAATGAAAAACTGTTTTTT.

The rearrangement joins TRBV28 to TRBJ2-7; 7 nucleotides agree with TRBD1. Germline loops: CDR1 MDHEN, CDR2 SYDVKM. The CDR3 extends over 12 amino acids. The ends lost 7 bases at V and 4 bases at J; junction bases unmatched: 4. The CDR3 nucleotides are TGTGCCAGCACCCCAGGGGGTTACGAGCAGTACTTC. The encoded protein is CASTPGGYEQYF.

The chain has TRBV29-1 and TRBJ2-7; D gene uncertain. The germline V and J ends were trimmed by 3 bases and 3 bases, with 15 bases remaining between them. The CDR3 length is 14 residues. CDR1 is SQVTM and CDR2 is ANQGSEA in the germline V gene. This CDR3 is CSVELGNNLYEQYF. Written as DNA, the CDR3 is TGCAGCGTTGAGCTAGGGAATAATCTCTACGAGCAGTACTTC.

The V gene is TRBV29-1, the J gene TRBJ2-7, with 7 bases fitting TRBD1. Germline V gene data show CDR1 as SQVTM and CDR2 as ANQGSEA. The CDR3 has 13 amino acids. The V and J ends lost 7 bases and 4 bases, in that order; junction bases with no gene match: 10. The CDR3 here is CSATGTAKYEQYF. Written as DNA, the CDR3 is TGCAGCGCGACCGGGACAGCGAAATACGAGCAGTACTTC.

This sequence joins TRBV6-5 and TRBJ2-7; TRBD2 matches at 10 bases. V lost 1 base, J lost 6 bases, and 6 bases stayed unmatched. The germline V gene has CDR1 MNHEY and CDR2 SVGAGI. This CDR3 has 15 amino acids. The DNA for the CDR3 is TGTGCCAGCAGTTACTGGGCTAGCGGGAGCTCCGAGCAGTACTTC. This sequence encodes CASSYWASGSSEQYF.

Ten or more counts support this clonotype. This chain uses TRBV29-1 with TRBJ1-5, with D perhaps matching TRBD1 (6 bases). V was trimmed by 4 bases and J by 4 bases, leaving 11 bases between them. Germline CDR1 and CDR2: SQVTM and ANQGSEA. The CDR3 is 13 amino acids. The CDR3 DNA sequence: TGCAGCGTTGCGGACAGCCATAATCAGCCCCAGCATTTT. It is translated as CSVADSHNQPQHF.

Only a few counts were recorded for this clonotype. The chain joins TRBV10-3 to TRBJ2-7; TRBD1 might be the D (7 bases). The germline CDR1 and CDR2 sequences are ENHRY and SYGVKD. Trimming took off 6 bases at V and 3 bases at J, with 18 bases between the two ends. This CDR3 is 15 amino acids long. The CDR3 sequence is CAISRGGTELYEQYF. For the CDR3, the DNA is TGTGCCATCAGCAGAGGAGGGACAGAGCTCTACGAGCAGTACTTC.

This clonotype was found a few times. The gene calls are TRBV28 and TRBJ2-5, with no clear D. The length of the CDR3 is 13 residues. The germline CDR1 and CDR2 sequences are MDHEN and SYDVKM. V lost 3 bases and J lost 1, with 6 bases in between. The CDR3 protein is CASSFGLQETQYF. CDR3 nucleotides: TGTGCCAGCAGTTTCGGCCTCCAAGAGACCCAGTACTTC.

This chain links TRBV7-9 with TRBJ2-7, with D possibly matching TRBD2 (6 bases). V shed 9 bases and J shed 3 bases, with 15 bases lying between them. CDR3 length: 13 residues. Germline CDR1 SEHNR, CDR2 FQNEAQ (reference sequence). The CDR3: CASQVGSNYEQYF. The CDR3 DNA is TGTGCCAGTCAGGTCGGGAGCAACTACGAGCAGTACTTC.

The sample holds many counts of this clonotype. This sequence joins TRBV27 and TRBJ1-1; the match to TRBD1 covers 7 bases. The germline gives CDR1 MNHEY, CDR2 SMNVEV (reference sequence). This CDR3 region has 17 residues. V lost 2 bases, J lost 1 base, and 10 bases stayed unmatched. The DNA for the CDR3 is TGTGCCAGCAGTTTACGACAGGGACGCGATCGGAACACTGAAGCTTTCTTT. Translation: CASSLRQGRDRNTEAFF.

The CDR3 sequence is CAISAGQSSYEQYF. As DNA, the CDR3 is TGTGCCATCAGTGCGGGACAGAGCTCCTACGAGCAGTACTTC. The chain recombines TRBV10-3 with TRBJ2-7; 7 bases align to TRBD1. V shed 4 bases and J 0 bases; nucleotides not matched to a gene: 3. The CDR3 loop spans 14 amino acids. Germline lookup yields CDR1 ENHRY and CDR2 SYGVKD.

This clonotype has ten or more counts. V is TRBV28 and J is TRBJ2-7; perhaps D is TRBD1 or TRBD2 (5 bases each). Germline CDR1 reads MDHEN; CDR2 reads SYDVKM. V dropped 10 bases and J dropped 5 bases, with 15 bases sitting between them. The CDR3 runs to 12 residues. CDR3 sequence: CATRPPGHEQYF. The CDR3 coding sequence is TGTGCCACCAGACCCCCGGGACACGAGCAGTACTTC.

This clonotype has just a few counts. V gene TRBV15 combines with J gene TRBJ2-1; 8 bases align to TRBD1. J lost 7 bases, V lost 5 bases, and 28 bases had no gene match. CDR1 and CDR2 (germline): LNHNV, YYDKDF (reference sequence). CDR3 length equals 21 residues. Here the CDR3 DNA reads TGTGCCACCAGCGGAAGGTCGGTGGGACAGGCAACTTTACTAGTTTTTAATGAGCAGTTCTTC. This encodes CATSGRSVGQATLLVFNEQFF.

Concerning this clonotype itself: One junction end does not reproduce the germline sequence, and a read error may be involved. The J gene is TRBJ1-5, the V gene TRBV5-1, with a tentative D call TRBD1 (5 bases). This CDR3 contains 15 residues. In germline, CDR1 is SGHRS, CDR2 YFSETQ. CDR3 sequence reads: CASSPMGGSNQPQHF. Written as DNA, the CDR3 is TGCGCGAGCAGCCCCATGGGGGGGAGCAATCAGCCCCAGCATTTT.

There are a few counts of this clonotype. This chain links TRBV28 with TRBJ2-7, with D perhaps matching TRBD1 (5 bases). Trimming cost V 2 bases and J 2 bases, with 13 bases left between them. The V gene's germline CDR1 is MDHEN and CDR2 SYDVKM. The CDR3 consists of 15 residues. For the CDR3, the DNA is TGTGCCAGCAGTTTAGTGTCCCAGGGAACCTACGAGCAGTACTTC. The encoded protein is CASSLVSQGTYEQYF.

The table lists this clonotype with many counts. The chain couples TRBV20-1 to TRBJ2-7; 7 nucleotides agree with TRBD1. Germline V gene sequence: CDR1 DFQATT, CDR2 SNEGSKA (reference sequence). Unmatched junction bases numbered 7, after V lost 6 bases and J lost 2 bases. The CDR3 covers 13 residues. This CDR3 is CSAPQGLAYEQYF. CDR3 sequence (DNA): TGCAGTGCACCACAGGGGCTGGCCTACGAGCAGTACTTC.

This clonotype was counted at least ten times. The V and J genes are TRBV29-1 and TRBJ1-1, with TRBD1 as a possible D gene (6 bases). The germline V and J ends were trimmed by 7 bases and 4 bases, with 13 bases remaining between them. This CDR3 comprises 12 residues. CDR1 is SQVTM and CDR2 is ANQGSEA in the germline V gene. CDR3 protein: CSGYRETTEAFF. The DNA of the CDR3 is TGCAGCGGTTACAGGGAGACCACTGAAGCTTTCTTT. The whole variable domain, filled in from reference TRBV29-1 and TRBJ1-1, reads SAVISQKPSRDICQRGTSLTIQCQVDSQVTMMFWYRQQPGQSLTLIATANQGSEATYESGFVIDKFPISRPNLTFSTLTVSNMSPEDSSIYLCSGYRETTEAFFGQGTRLTVV.

This clonotype has a count of ten or more. This rearrangement joins TRBV7-9 to TRBJ2-7; D is ambiguous. CDR3 length equals 15 residues. Germline CDR1 reads SEHNR; CDR2 reads FQNEAQ (reference sequence). The germline V and J ends were trimmed by 5 bases and 4 bases, with 18 bases remaining between them. CDR3 in amino acids: CASSPRDGVMYEQYF. CDR3 coding DNA: TGTGCCAGCAGCCCTAGAGATGGCGTAATGTACGAGCAGTACTTC.